These 28 T cell receptor beta chains originate from one sample sequenced in a study of Graves' ophthalmopathy and Graves' hyperthyroidism. Using RNA transcripts, the TCR beta CDR3 regions were amplified. HTBI primers primed a first-round RT-PCR, and a second-round multiplex PCR followed. TCRdb fed the multiplex PCR reads into MiXCR, producing one record per CDR3 protein. The sample lists 450,000 or so distinct CDR3 sequences; around an eighth were seen once. Sequencing input: blood. The receptor source for this set is a woman under 40 with Graves' ophthalmopathy.

This chain uses TRBV2 with TRBJ2-5; TRBD2 might be the D (6 bases). The CDR3 is 14 residues long. The V gene lost 6 bases and the J gene lost 6 bases, with 17 bases spanning the gap. CDR1 is SNHLY, CDR2 FYNNEI, per germline. CDR3 sequence: CASRGGLLSKTQYF. The CDR3 DNA reads as TGTGCCAGCAGGGGGGGACTTTTAAGTAAGACCCAGTACTTC.

This clonotype has at least ten counts. The gene calls are TRBV10-3 and TRBJ1-2, with D uncertain. Germline-derived CDR1 and CDR2 are ENHRY and SYGVKD. The V and J ends lost 11 bases and 6 bases respectively, with 16 bases between them. The CDR3 length is 12 residues. The CDR3 region is CASSEGSDGYTF. CDR3 nucleotides: TGTGCCTCGAGTGAGGGCTCCGATGGCTACACCTTC.

In this sample, this clonotype turned up many times. The chain uses TRBV7-9 and TRBJ1-1; D gene ambiguous. Trimming removed 4 bases from V and 12 bases from J, with 12 bases in between. The CDR3 sequence is 11 residues long. The germline gives CDR1 SEHNR, CDR2 FQNEAQ (reference sequence). The DNA of the CDR3 is TGTGCCAGCAGCTCAGACGTCAGTACTTTCTTT. It translates to CASSSDVSTFF. Looking up the rest from reference TRBV7-9 and TRBJ1-1 gives the full variable domain: DTGVSQNPRHKITKRGQNVTFRCDPISEHNRLYWYRQTLGQGPEFLTYFQNEAQLEKSRLLSDRFSAERPKGSFSTLEIQRTEQGDSAMYLCASSSDVSTFFGQGTRLTVV.

This clonotype occurred many times. The chain links TRBV11-2 to TRBJ1-2, with D unclear. The CDR3 has 14 amino acids. V gave up 1 base and J gave up 5 bases, with 11 bases separating them. Germline V CDR1 and CDR2: SGHAT, FQNNGV. CDR3 amino acids: CASSLGLAVYGYTF. The CDR3 DNA reads as TGTGCCAGCAGCTTAGGACTGGCAGTGTATGGCTACACCTTC.

The chain has TRBV7-6 and TRBJ1-1; 9 bases are a match to TRBD1. The V gene's germline CDR1 is SGHVS and CDR2 FNYEAQ. This CDR3 is built from 15 residues. V shed 3 bases, J shed 4 bases, and the junction held 6 bases outside the gene matches. CDR3 coding DNA: TGTGCCAGCAGCTTCCACCGGGACAGGGTCACTGAAGCTTTCTTT. Translated, it gives CASSFHRDRVTEAFF.

This clonotype has ten or more counts. This chain uses TRBV3-1 with TRBJ2-5; 12 nucleotides match TRBD2. Germline trimming cut 3 bases from V and 5 bases from J; bases unmatched to any gene: 10. This CDR3 comprises 17 residues. Per the germline V gene, CDR1 is LGHDT and CDR2 is YNNKEL (reference sequence). The CDR3 spells CASSHDRTSGDIETQYF. CDR3 nucleotides: TGTGCCAGCAGCCATGACCGGACTAGCGGGGATATTGAGACCCAGTACTTC.

This clonotype came up a few times. The chain recombines TRBV3-1 with TRBJ1-2; D is unclear. Trimming took 5 bases from V and 4 from J, leaving 20 bases between them. Germline-derived CDR1 and CDR2 are LGHDT and YNNKEL (reference sequence). This CDR3 spans 16 amino acids. As DNA, the CDR3 is TGTGCCAGCAGCTTAGGCGACCCCGACGGGAGCTATGGCTACACCTTC. It encodes CASSLGDPDGSYGYTF.

The table lists this clonotype with a few counts. The chain employs TRBV9 and TRBJ1-5, with TRBD1 matching over 9 bases. The CDR3 spans 15 residues. Germline V gene lookup returns CDR1 SGDLS and CDR2 YYNGEE. J gave up 5 bases and V 3 bases, and 6 bases lay outside the gene matches. The CDR3 sequence: CASSGGGQGDQPQHF. In DNA form, the CDR3 reads TGTGCCAGCAGCGGGGGGGGACAGGGTGATCAGCCCCAGCATTTT. The entire variable domain, with the rest obtained from reference TRBV9 and TRBJ1-5, is as follows: DSGVTQTPKHLITATGQRVTLRCSPRSGDLSVYWYQQSLDQGLQFLIQYYNGEERAKGNILERFSAQQFPDLHSELNLSSLELGDSALYFCASSGGGQGDQPQHFGDGTRLSIL.

Only a few counts were recorded for this clonotype. The rearrangement links TRBV4-1 to TRBJ1-1; D is possibly TRBD1 (6 bases). V lost 3 bases, J lost 4 bases, and 15 bases lay in between. Germline V lookup: CDR1 MGHRA, CDR2 YSYEKL. This CDR3 is 15 amino acids long. In DNA form, the CDR3 reads TGCGCCAGCAGCCATCCCACAGGGCCGGGCACTGAAGCTTTCTTT. Protein product: CASSHPTGPGTEAFF.

This rearrangement joins TRBV28 to TRBJ1-2, with D possibly matching TRBD1 (5 bases). This CDR3 region has 14 residues. V dropped 5 bases and J dropped 7 bases, with 17 bases sitting between them. Germline CDR1 MDHEN, CDR2 SYDVKM. The CDR3 sequence: CASSLGPQGGGYTF. The CDR3 bases are TGTGCCAGCAGTCTCGGGCCCCAGGGTGGTGGCTACACCTTC.

This clonotype has a handful of counts. V gene TRBV29-1 combines with J gene TRBJ1-1, with no clear D. Between the trimmed V and J ends, which lost 5 bases and 1 base, there was a span of 14 bases. Germline CDR1 and CDR2: SQVTM and ANQGSEA. There are 14 residues in the CDR3. The CDR3 DNA sequence: TGCAGCGTTTCTCCCGCGGCCGGGAACACTGAAGCTTTCTTT. Translation gives CSVSPAAGNTEAFF.

This clonotype was seen ten or more times. J is TRBJ1-5 and V is TRBV5-1; no firm D call. Per the germline V gene, CDR1 is SGHRS and CDR2 is YFSETQ. Between the trimmed V and J ends, which lost 4 bases and 6 bases, there was a span of 17 bases. The CDR3 contains 15 residues. The CDR3: CASSPSGGALQPQHF. Written as DNA, the CDR3 is TGCGCCAGCAGCCCATCGGGAGGAGCCCTTCAGCCCCAGCATTTT.

The chain carries TRBV9 and TRBJ1-2; D is ambiguous. The length of the CDR3 is 13 residues. V lost 2 bases to trimming and J lost 6 bases, with 11 bases between them. CDR1 and CDR2 (germline): SGDLS, YYNGEE. The CDR3 loop is CASSVRHLDGYTF. The CDR3 nucleotides read TGTGCCAGCAGCGTTAGGCACCTGGATGGCTACACCTTC.

As to this clonotype: Just one base apart from a much larger clone, this may be a read error. The rearrangement uses TRBV6-1 and TRBJ1-1; weak D call: TRBD1 (5 bases). Germline V gene lookup returns CDR1 MNHNS and CDR2 SASEGT. V was clipped by 8 bases and J by 0 bases, with 13 bases between them. There are 14 residues in the CDR3. The CDR3 bases are TGTGCCAGCGGGGCCCTGGCGGTGAACACTGAAGCTTTCTTT. Translated: CASGALAVNTEAFF.

This clonotype was seen more than once but under ten times. This rearrangement joins TRBV5-1 to TRBJ2-7; D unclear. In germline, CDR1 is SGHRS, CDR2 YFSETQ. Between the trimmed V and J ends, which lost 4 bases and 0 bases, there was a span of 14 bases. The CDR3 loop spans 15 amino acids. The CDR3 spells CASSPVAASSYEQYF. Here the CDR3 DNA reads TGCGCCAGCAGCCCCGTGGCCGCAAGCTCCTACGAGCAGTACTTC.

This clonotype was counted many times. The chain is built from TRBV20-1 and TRBJ2-6; D remains ambiguous. Germline V gives CDR1 DFQATT, CDR2 SNEGSKA (reference sequence). V lost 5 bases and J 1 base, leaving 3 bases between the germline ends. The CDR3 loop spans 12 amino acids. The CDR3 here is CSASSGANVLTF. DNA for the CDR3: TGCAGTGCTTCTTCTGGGGCCAACGTCCTGACTTTC.

J is TRBJ2-7 and V is TRBV7-6, with D possibly TRBD1 on 7 matching bases. CDR1 and CDR2 (germline): SGHVS, FNYEAQ. V lost 1 base and J lost 6, with 13 bases in between. The CDR3 has 14 residues. The CDR3 bases are TGTGCCAGCAGCTTAGGGCCAGGGGGGACCGAGCAGTACTTC. It translates to CASSLGPGGTEQYF.

This clonotype was seen many times. This chain links TRBV19 with TRBJ2-6; D not certain. The CDR3 is 16 amino acids. Germline V gene data show CDR1 as LNHDA and CDR2 as SQIVND (reference sequence). With 5 bases removed from V and 0 bases from J, the gap between germline ends came to 11 bases. The CDR3 DNA reads TGTGCCAGTAGTTTCTTCGGAAACTCTGGGGCCAACGTCCTGACTTTC. Its protein product is CASSFFGNSGANVLTF. Variable domain in full (rest from reference TRBV19 and TRBJ2-6): DGGITQSPKYLFRKEGQNVTLSCEQNLNHDAMYWYRQDPGQGLRLIYYSQIVNDFQKGDIAEGYSVSREKKESFPLTVTSAQKNPTAFYLCASSFFGNSGANVLTFGAGSRLTVL.

This clonotype was observed many times. V gene TRBV12-3 or TRBV12-4 combines with J gene TRBJ1-1; D unclear. Between the trimmed V and J ends, which lost 1 base and 10 bases, there was a span of 13 bases. CDR3 size: 13 residues. CDR3 protein: CASSLDQELGAFF. The CDR3 DNA reads TGTGCCAGCAGTTTAGATCAGGAATTAGGAGCTTTCTTT.

This clonotype was recorded many times. The chain links TRBV29-1 to TRBJ1-2; TRBD1 matches 8 bases. The CDR3 covers 13 residues. CDR1 SQVTM and CDR2 ANQGSEA come from the germline V gene. The V and J ends lost 3 bases and 8 bases, in that order; junction bases with no gene match: 8. This CDR3 reads CSVDWIQGEGYTF. CDR3 coding DNA: TGCAGCGTTGATTGGATACAGGGGGAAGGCTACACCTTC. The variable domain in full, with the rest retrieved from reference TRBV29-1 and TRBJ1-2, is SAVISQKPSRDICQRGTSLTIQCQVDSQVTMMFWYRQQPGQSLTLIATANQGSEATYESGFVIDKFPISRPNLTFSTLTVSNMSPEDSSIYLCSVDWIQGEGYTFGSGTRLTVV.

Many counts were recorded for this clonotype. No conserved phenylalanine or tryptophan is present at the end of the CDR3, so a read error is the likely explanation. V and J are TRBV5-1 and TRBJ1-1, with a possible D match to TRBD1 (5 bases). Germline-derived CDR1 and CDR2 are SGHRS and YFSETQ. Trimming stripped 5 bases from V and 5 bases from J, with 16 bases between. The CDR3 runs 14 residues. CDR3 sequence: CASRPPGEGTEAFL. The CDR3 nucleotides are TGCGCCAGCAGGCCACCGGGAGAGGGGACTGAAGCTTTCCTT.

The table lists this clonotype with many counts. The chain uses TRBV6-5 and TRBJ1-3, with unresolved D. V was clipped by 3 bases and J by 0 bases, with 6 bases between them. This CDR3 comprises 14 residues. Germline values: CDR1 MNHEY, CDR2 SVGAGI. CDR3 coding DNA: TGTGCCAGCAGTTATCGCCGCTCTGGAAACACCATATATTTT. This codes for CASSYRRSGNTIYF.

This clonotype occurred many times. This chain links TRBV27 with TRBJ2-2, with D maybe TRBD1 (5 bases). The V end lost 5 bases, the J end lost 5 bases, and 9 bases lay between the germline ends. CDR1 and CDR2 from the germline V gene are MNHEY and SMNVEV (reference sequence). This CDR3 has 13 residues. CDR3 residues: CASSGPGTGELFF. The DNA of the CDR3 is TGTGCCAGCAGTGGGCCAGGGACCGGGGAGCTGTTTTTT.

This clonotype was counted ten times or more. The chain uses TRBV6-5 and TRBJ2-7; perhaps TRBD2 as D (5 bases). Germline CDR1 MNHEY, CDR2 SVGAGI. The CDR3 spans 14 residues. Trimming removed 4 bases at V and 6 bases at J, with 16 bases between. The CDR3 nucleotides read TGTGCCAGCAGTTCTACCGGGAACGCTCCCGAGCAGTACTTC. This gives the protein CASSSTGNAPEQYF.

The chain is built from TRBV6-5 and TRBJ2-7; D might be TRBD2 (6 bases). The V gene lost 0 bases and the J gene lost 7 bases, with 22 bases spanning the gap. Germline lookup yields CDR1 MNHEY and CDR2 SVGAGI. The CDR3 spans 17 residues. The CDR3 loop reads CASSYSAGGGRPPEQYF. The CDR3 nucleotides are TGTGCCAGCAGTTACTCGGCGGGTGGAGGGAGACCTCCGGAGCAGTACTTC.

This clonotype came up many times. The chain links TRBV28 to TRBJ1-5; the D is unclear. In germline, CDR1 is MDHEN, CDR2 SYDVKM. CDR3 length: 16 residues. V lost 7 bases and J 2 bases, leaving 18 bases between the germline ends. The CDR3 loop is CASNLRKAVGNQPQHF. DNA of the CDR3: TGTGCCAGCAATTTGCGAAAGGCTGTGGGCAATCAGCCCCAGCATTTT.

This clonotype was observed many times. The V call is TRBV2, the J call TRBJ1-5; D gene ambiguous. Germline-derived CDR1 and CDR2 are SNHLY and FYNNEI. Trimming removed 4 bases from V and 1 base from J, with 8 bases in between. The CDR3 sequence is 14 residues long. The CDR3 here is CASSGRVSNQPQHF. The CDR3 DNA reads as TGTGCCAGCAGTGGAAGGGTCAGCAATCAGCCCCAGCATTTT.

This clonotype was picked up many times. The rearrangement links TRBV6-1 to TRBJ1-1; no clear D gene. Trimming removed 1 base from V and 11 bases from J, with 8 bases in between. This CDR3 spans 11 amino acids. CDR1 and CDR2 (germline): MNHNS, SASEGT. The CDR3 sequence: CASSEVSRAFF. CDR3 DNA: TGTGCCAGCAGTGAAGTATCGCGGGCTTTCTTT.